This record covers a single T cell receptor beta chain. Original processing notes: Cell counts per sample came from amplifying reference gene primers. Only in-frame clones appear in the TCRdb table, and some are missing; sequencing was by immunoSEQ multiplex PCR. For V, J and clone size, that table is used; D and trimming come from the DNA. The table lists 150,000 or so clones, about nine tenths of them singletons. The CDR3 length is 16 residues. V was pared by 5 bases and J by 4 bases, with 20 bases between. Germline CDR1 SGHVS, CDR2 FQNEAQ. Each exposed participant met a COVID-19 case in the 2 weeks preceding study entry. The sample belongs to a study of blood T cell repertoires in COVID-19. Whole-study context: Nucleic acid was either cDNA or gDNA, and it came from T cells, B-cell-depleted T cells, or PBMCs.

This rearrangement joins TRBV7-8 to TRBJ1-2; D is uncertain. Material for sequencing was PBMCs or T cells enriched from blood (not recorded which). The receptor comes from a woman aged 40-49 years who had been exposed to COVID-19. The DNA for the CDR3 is TGTGCCAGCAGCGCCAGTCGTATGGCCGTCACCTATGGCTACACCTTC. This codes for CASSASRMAVTYGYTF.